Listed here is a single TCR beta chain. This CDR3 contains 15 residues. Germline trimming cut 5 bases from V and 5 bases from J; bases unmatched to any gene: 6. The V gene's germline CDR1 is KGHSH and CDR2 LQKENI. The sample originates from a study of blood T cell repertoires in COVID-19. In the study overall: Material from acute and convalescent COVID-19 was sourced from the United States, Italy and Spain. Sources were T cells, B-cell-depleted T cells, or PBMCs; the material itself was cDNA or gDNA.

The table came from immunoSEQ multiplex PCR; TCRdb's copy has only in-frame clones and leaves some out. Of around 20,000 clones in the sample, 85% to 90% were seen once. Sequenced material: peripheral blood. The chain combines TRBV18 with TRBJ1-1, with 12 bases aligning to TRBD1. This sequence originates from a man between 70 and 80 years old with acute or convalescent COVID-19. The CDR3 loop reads CASSGTGGGWTEAFF. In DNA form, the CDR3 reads TGTGCCAGCTCAGGGACAGGGGGCGGTTGGACTGAAGCTTTCTTT. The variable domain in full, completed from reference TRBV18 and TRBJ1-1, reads NAGVMQNPRHLVRRRGQEARLRCSPMKGHSHVYWYRQLPEEGLKFMVYLQKENIIDESGMPKERFSAEFPKEGPSILRIQQVVRGDSAAYFCASSGTGGGWTEAFFGQGTRLTVV.